This TCR beta chain was observed in a study of T cell responses to AZD1222 COVID-19 vaccine. Study background: The analysis combined second doses at about 4 or about 12 weeks. Notes on the study in general: In the spike-specific TCR repertoire, nearly half reportedly target unmutated variant regions. Clonal diversity may have been underestimated, and the donors were mostly white British, with more females than males.

Trimming left V 4 bases short and J 6 bases short, with 18 bases between. From germline, CDR1 is SGHDT and CDR2 YYEEEE. CDR3 size: 15 residues. This table comes from immunoSEQ multiplex PCR, and its TCRdb copy is limited to in-frame clones, with some not included. The table lists approximately 110,000 clones, approximately 88% of them singletons. In regard to this clone: Its antigen is not known.

Specimen: peripheral blood, collected on day 0 of AZD1222 vaccination. This sequence was found in an adult in good health. The genes are TRBV5-6 and TRBJ2-3; no definite D call. CDR3 in amino acids: CASSADWALGDTQYF. The CDR3 DNA reads TGTGCCAGCAGCGCTGACTGGGCCCTAGGGGATACGCAGTATTTT.